Shown below are 24 T cell receptor beta chains from a single sample sequenced in a study of identical twins. TCRdb re-called the 5' RACE reads with MiXCR, one entry per CDR3 protein. The data hold more than 600,000 distinct CDR3 sequences, with roughly 18% observed a single time. These data were also filed under a second study, of T cells expressing NK-cell markers.

The specimen sequenced was PBMCs. These receptors all come from a woman between 18 and 30 years old in good health.

This clonotype was seen more than once but under ten times. The chain combines TRBV18 with TRBJ2-1, with unresolved D. The length of the CDR3 is 14 residues. The germline V and J ends were trimmed by 3 bases and 4 bases, with 10 bases remaining between them. In germline, CDR1 is KGHSH, CDR2 LQKENI. CDR3 sequence reads: CASSPSDGYNEQFF. In DNA form, the CDR3 reads TGTGCCAGCTCACCTTCAGACGGATACAATGAGCAGTTCTTC.

This rearrangement joins TRBV11-3 to TRBJ2-7; weak D call: TRBD1 (6 bases). The CDR3 is 13 residues long. Germline assignment: CDR1 SGHNT and CDR2 YENEEA. Trimming removed 2 bases from V and 5 bases from J, with 10 bases in between. The CDR3 nucleotides are TGTGCCAGCAGCTTAAACAGGGACCACGAGCAGTACTTC. This codes for CASSLNRDHEQYF.

This chain links TRBV29-1 with TRBJ2-1; TRBD2 agrees at 9 bases. Germline CDR1 SQVTM, CDR2 ANQGSEA. Trimming took 6 bases from V and 4 from J; bases not matched to a gene: 7. The CDR3 runs 14 residues. For the CDR3, the DNA is TGCAGCGTCCAGACTAGCGGAAAATACAATGAGCAGTTCTTC. Translated, it gives CSVQTSGKYNEQFF.

This clonotype has a handful of counts. As DNA, the CDR3 is TGCAGTGCTACCCCTTGGGAGACCCAGTACTTC. Its protein product is CSATPWETQYF. The V call is TRBV20-1, the J call TRBJ2-5; D not resolved. The CDR3 has 11 residues. Germline V gene sequence: CDR1 DFQATT, CDR2 SNEGSKA (reference sequence). V was pared by 4 bases and J by 5 bases, with 8 bases between.

The V call is TRBV7-8, the J call TRBJ2-5, with TRBD1 as a possible D gene (5 bases). Germline CDR1 SGHVS, CDR2 FQNEAQ. V lost 2 bases to trimming and J lost 5 bases, with 12 bases between them. The CDR3 contains 14 residues. The CDR3: CASSLTGVWETQYF. CDR3 DNA sequence: TGTGCCAGCAGCTTAACAGGAGTCTGGGAGACCCAGTACTTC. Together with reference TRBV7-8 and TRBJ2-5, the CDR3 gives the full variable domain: GAGVSQSPRYKVAKRGQDVALRCDPISGHVSLFWYQQALGQGPEFLTYFQNEAQLDKSGLPSDRFFAERPEGSVSTLKIQRTQQEDSAVYLCASSLTGVWETQYFGPGTRLLVL.

This clonotype was counted only a few times. V is TRBV5-1 and J is TRBJ1-2, with unresolved D. V lost 3 bases and J 9 bases, leaving 12 bases between the germline ends. Germline CDR1 SGHRS, CDR2 YFSETQ. CDR3 length equals 12 residues. CDR3 loop: CASSYPDLSYTF. The DNA for the CDR3 is TGCGCCAGCAGCTACCCCGATTTAAGCTACACCTTC.

This clonotype was seen a handful of times. The chain employs TRBV27 and TRBJ2-3, with TRBD1 identical over 10 bases. From germline, CDR1 is MNHEY and CDR2 SMNVEV (reference sequence). The CDR3 is 15 amino acids. V shed 5 bases and J 2 bases; nucleotides not matched to a gene: 4. The CDR3 region has the DNA TGTGCCAGCAGTCTAGGGACAGGGGCCACAGATACGCAGTATTTT. Its translation is CASSLGTGATDTQYF.

This chain joins TRBV20-1 and TRBJ2-7, with D unclear. V was clipped by 0 bases and J by 1 base, with 10 bases between them. The CDR3 is 14 residues long. Germline CDR1 reads DFQATT; CDR2 reads SNEGSKA (reference sequence). The CDR3 reads CSARDLGGSYEQYF. CDR3 bases: TGCAGTGCTAGAGATTTGGGCGGTTCCTACGAGCAGTACTTC.

The chain is built from TRBV5-1 and TRBJ2-7, with 7 positions matching TRBD1. This CDR3 has 16 amino acids. Trimming cost V 4 bases and J 0 bases; bases outside gene matches: 10. Germline V gene data show CDR1 as SGHRS and CDR2 as YFSETQ. The CDR3 spells CASSHEKGQVSYEQYF. CDR3 DNA sequence: TGCGCCAGCAGCCATGAAAAAGGACAGGTCTCCTACGAGCAGTACTTC.

This clonotype was observed a few times. The gene calls are TRBV6-5 and TRBJ1-1; 7 bases match TRBD1. Germline assignment: CDR1 MNHEY and CDR2 SVGAGI. The CDR3 is 14 residues long. The ends lost 2 bases at V and 4 bases at J; junction bases unmatched: 4. The CDR3 loop is CASSYGTAATEAFF. In nucleotides, the CDR3 is TGTGCCAGCAGTTACGGGACAGCGGCCACTGAAGCTTTCTTT.

This clonotype was seen only a few times. The chain joins TRBV12-3 or TRBV12-4 to TRBJ1-1; D unresolved. V lost 11 bases and J 1 base, leaving 8 bases between the germline ends. This CDR3 region has 11 residues. The CDR3 reads CAGGRNTEAFF. The CDR3 nucleotides are TGTGCCGGAGGACGGAACACTGAAGCTTTCTTT.

This clonotype came up once. J is TRBJ1-2 and V is TRBV7-9; D unclear. CDR3 length equals 16 residues. CDR1 is SEHNR, CDR2 FQNEAQ, per germline (reference sequence). Trimming left V 1 base short and J 8 bases short, with 20 bases between. CDR3 sequence reads: CASSLGVAGAITGYTF. The CDR3 DNA reads TGTGCCAGCAGCTTAGGCGTCGCAGGAGCTATTACAGGCTACACCTTC.

CDR3 in DNA: TGCAGTGCTAGAGATGGGAGGGGCGGGGGAGAATGGGGTGAGCAGTTCTTC. This codes for CSARDGRGGGEWGEQFF. The chain joins TRBV20-1 to TRBJ2-1; 7 bases align to TRBD2. The V segment lost 0 bases and the J segment 9 bases; nucleotides outside the gene matches: 17. CDR3 length: 17 residues. The V gene's germline CDR1 is DFQATT and CDR2 SNEGSKA (reference sequence).

The rearrangement links TRBV5-1 to TRBJ1-1; 7 nucleotides line up with TRBD1. Trimming took 2 bases from V and 3 from J; bases not matched to a gene: 10. CDR1 and CDR2 from the germline V gene are SGHRS and YFSETQ. The CDR3 consists of 16 residues. As DNA, the CDR3 is TGCGCCAGCAGCTTTGAGGGGGCCAGGTCCTACACTGAAGCTTTCTTT. It encodes CASSFEGARSYTEAFF.

This clonotype was found a few times. The chain combines TRBV7-2 with TRBJ2-5; 13 nucleotides agree with TRBD2. The CDR3 is 16 residues long. V lost 7 bases and J lost 6; bases outside the gene matches: 11. Germline V CDR1 and CDR2: SGHTA, FQGNSA. The CDR3 is CASTLLLAGGPKTQYF. The CDR3 region has the DNA TGTGCCAGCACGCTCTTACTAGCGGGAGGGCCAAAGACCCAGTACTTC.

In its sample, this clonotype was seen many times. This chain connects TRBV20-1 to TRBJ1-2; possible D gene TRBD1, 5 bases. Germline CDR1 DFQATT, CDR2 SNEGSKA (reference sequence). The CDR3 is 14 amino acids. Trimming stripped 4 bases from V and 5 bases from J, with 17 bases between. In DNA form, the CDR3 reads TGCAGTGCTAACTGGGACGTCTCTTTGTATGGCTACACCTTC. This codes for CSANWDVSLYGYTF.

The rearrangement joins TRBV5-1 to TRBJ1-1, with D unresolved. CDR1 and CDR2 from the germline V gene are SGHRS and YFSETQ. The CDR3 has 14 amino acids. The V gene lost 5 bases and the J gene lost 1 base, with 12 bases spanning the gap. The DNA of the CDR3 is TGCGCCAGCAGTAAACAATCGGGGAACACTGAAGCTTTCTTT. Protein: CASSKQSGNTEAFF.

In its sample, this clonotype was seen a few times. This chain links TRBV29-1 with TRBJ1-2; 10 bases fit TRBD1. Per germline, CDR1 SQVTM and CDR2 ANQGSEA. The CDR3 covers 12 residues. Unmatched junction bases numbered 6, after V lost 7 bases and J lost 7 bases. The CDR3 bases are TGCAGCGCCGCGGGACAGGGGTCTGGCTACACCTTC. Translation: CSAAGQGSGYTF.

This clonotype was observed at least ten times. The chain is built from TRBV7-2 and TRBJ2-1, with a tentative D call TRBD2 (6 bases). Trimming left V 2 bases short and J 8 bases short, with 13 bases between. The germline CDR1 and CDR2 sequences are SGHTA and FQGNSA. CDR3 length equals 14 residues. The CDR3 region is CASSLLGSGDEQFF. DNA of the CDR3: TGTGCCAGCAGCTTACTCGGGAGTGGCGATGAGCAGTTCTTC.

This clonotype was detected many times. This chain uses TRBV2 with TRBJ2-5, with TRBD2 matching over 11 bases. The V segment lost 7 bases and the J segment 4 bases; nucleotides outside the gene matches: 17. Germline V lookup: CDR1 SNHLY, CDR2 FYNNEI. The CDR3 contains 18 residues. The CDR3 here is CASTDLNRLAGSPETQYF. In DNA, the CDR3 is TGTGCCAGCACCGATCTAAATAGACTAGCGGGAAGCCCAGAGACCCAGTACTTC.

In its sample, this clonotype was seen many times. The chain combines TRBV5-1 with TRBJ2-7, with D uncertain. The length of the CDR3 is 12 residues. Germline V gene data show CDR1 as SGHRS and CDR2 as YFSETQ. The V end was cut by 1 base, the J end by 4 bases, with 6 bases between. The CDR3 DNA sequence: TGCGCCAGCAGCTTGAACGGTTACGAGCAGTACTTC. It codes for CASSLNGYEQYF. Based on the CDR3 plus reference TRBV5-1 and TRBJ2-7, the full variable domain is KAGVTQTPRYLIKTRGQQVTLSCSPISGHRSVSWYQQTPGQGLQFLFEYFSETQRNKGNFPGRFSGRQFSNSRSEMNVSTLELGDSALYLCASSLNGYEQYFGPGTRLTVT.

This clonotype has only a few counts. This sequence joins TRBV7-8 and TRBJ1-5; D remains ambiguous. V lost 5 bases, J lost 9 bases, and 11 bases lay in between. Germline V lookup: CDR1 SGHVS, CDR2 FQNEAQ. There are 12 residues in the CDR3. The DNA for the CDR3 is TGTGCCAGCAGCACCCTGGGGTGGCCCCAGCATTTT. It encodes CASSTLGWPQHF.

The table lists this clonotype with a few counts. This sequence joins TRBV6-1 and TRBJ2-2, with TRBD2 identical over 10 bases. The junction had 7 bases not matched to a gene; V was cut back by 5 bases and J by 1 base. CDR1 is MNHNS, CDR2 SASEGT, per germline. The CDR3 runs 17 residues. CDR3 in DNA: TGTGCCAGCAGTCCACGACTAGCGGGCCGGAACACCGGGGAGCTGTTTTTT. Its translation is CASSPRLAGRNTGELFF.

This clonotype was observed many times. The chain uses TRBV12-3 or TRBV12-4 and TRBJ2-7; 7 bases are a match to TRBD2. The length of the CDR3 is 13 residues. J lost 3 bases, V lost 7 bases, and 6 bases had no gene match. In DNA, the CDR3 is TGTGCCAGCACCGGGGGGTCGCTCTACGAGCAGTACTTC. It specifies CASTGGSLYEQYF.